This T cell receptor (beta chain) was documented in a study of blood T cell repertoires in COVID-19. Study details: Nucleic acid was either cDNA or gDNA, and it came from T cells, B-cell-depleted T cells, or PBMCs.

Authors' data handling: The authors estimated nucleated cell counts from reference gene primer amplification. Here immunoSEQ multiplex PCR was the method, and the copy in TCRdb shows in-frame clones only, minus some. That table gives V, J and clone size, and the DNA gave D and trimming. The sample has approximately 180,000 clones, about 91% seen once. This clone was counted between two and nine times. This CDR3 is built from 15 residues. The V gene lost 2 bases and the J gene lost 0 bases, with 12 bases spanning the gap. Germline CDR1 and CDR2: SGHNT and YYREEE (reference sequence). This sequence joins TRBV5-4 and TRBJ2-7, with D maybe TRBD1 (5 bases). This receptor was taken from a woman in her forties or fifties with acute or convalescent COVID-19. Sample: peripheral blood. The DNA of the CDR3 is TGTGCCAGCAGCTTCCCCGGACACGACTCCTACGAGCAGTACTTC. This encodes CASSFPGHDSYEQYF.